The 9 T cell receptor beta chains below were found in one sample sequenced in a study of blood T cell repertoires in COVID-19. Clones were sequenced by immunoSEQ multiplex PCR, and TCRdb holds only the in-frame ones, with some missing. The repertoire includes about 55,000 clones, about 90% of them detected once, and about 9.3% sits in the top ten. The source material was peripheral blood. Source of these receptors: a man between 60 and 75 years old with active COVID-19.

DNA of the CDR3: TGTGCCAGCAGCGTAGAGCCAGCGTCCGAGCAGTACTTC. It translates to CASSVEPASEQYF. The V call is TRBV9, the J call TRBJ2-7; D is ambiguous. V was trimmed by 0 bases and J by 6 bases, leaving 10 bases between them. Germline V gives CDR1 SGDLS, CDR2 YYNGEE. This CDR3 has 13 amino acids.

CDR3 nucleotides: TGCGCCAGCAGCCAAGAGTTATACACCGGGACAGGGCCAAACGAGCAGTACTTC. Its protein is CASSQELYTGTGPNEQYF. The chain links TRBV4-1 to TRBJ2-7; 9 bases align to TRBD1. CDR1 is MGHRA and CDR2 is YSYEKL in the germline V gene. The CDR3 is 18 amino acids. Trimming took 0 bases from V and 5 from J; bases not matched to a gene: 14.

The chain combines TRBV5-8 with TRBJ2-1, with TRBD1 identical over 7 bases. J was trimmed by 3 bases and V by 0 bases; bases with no gene match: 0. The length of the CDR3 is 14 residues. Germline V CDR1 and CDR2: SGHTS, YDEGEE. Here the CDR3 DNA reads TGTGCCAGCAGCTTGGGACAGGGCTACAATGAGCAGTTCTTC. Protein sequence: CASSLGQGYNEQFF.

V gene TRBV5-6 combines with J gene TRBJ1-4, with a tentative D call TRBD1 (5 bases). Germline CDR1 is SGHDT and CDR2 is YYEEEE. This CDR3 has 13 residues. V was cut by 4 bases and J by 6 bases, with 10 bases left in between. The CDR3 loop is CASSLPGDEKLFF. The DNA for the CDR3 is TGTGCCAGCAGCCTGCCGGGGGATGAAAAACTGTTTTTT.

This chain joins TRBV10-3 and TRBJ2-2, with D hard to call. V gave up 2 bases and J gave up 6 bases, with 7 bases separating them. The CDR3 sequence is 13 residues long. The germline CDR1 and CDR2 sequences are ENHRY and SYGVKD. CDR3 sequence reads: CAISEREPGELFF. In nucleotides, the CDR3 is TGTGCCATCAGTGAGAGAGAACCCGGGGAGCTGTTTTTT.

The gene calls are TRBV4-1 and TRBJ2-1, with D uncertain. The CDR3 covers 14 residues. Looked up from germline, CDR1 is MGHRA and CDR2 is YSYEKL. The V end was cut by 0 bases, the J end by 6 bases, with 9 bases between. In DNA form, the CDR3 reads TGCGCCAGCAGCCAAGATGGCCTCCCCAATGAGCAGTTCTTC. The encoded protein is CASSQDGLPNEQFF.

The chain has TRBV30 and TRBJ2-3; 11 bases map to TRBD2. Germline CDR1 and CDR2: GTSNPN and SVGIG (reference sequence). This CDR3 contains 20 residues. V dropped 1 base and J dropped 1; count of bases not matched to a gene: 16. The CDR3 coding sequence is TGTGCCTGGAGTGGAGGGAAACTAGCGGGAGAGGATCGGGGCACAGATACGCAGTATTTT. It encodes CAWSGGKLAGEDRGTDTQYF.

The V gene is TRBV11-2, the J gene TRBJ1-4; 11 bases fit TRBD1. Germline-derived CDR1 and CDR2 are SGHAT and FQNNGV. The J segment lost 4 bases and the V segment lost 5 bases, leaving 9 bases of the junction unmatched. The CDR3 sequence is 17 residues long. Written as DNA, the CDR3 is TGTGCCAGCAGCCGAGGGACAGGGGGAGGGGGTAATGAAAAACTGTTTTTT. It encodes CASSRGTGGGGNEKLFF.

The V and J genes are TRBV14 and TRBJ1-1; unclear D gene. The ends were cut back, 1 base at V and 0 bases at J, with 9 bases in the middle. Looked up from germline, CDR1 is SGHDN and CDR2 is FVKESK. This CDR3 is 15 amino acids long. The CDR3, as DNA: TGTGCCAGCAGCCAAGGGGTCAGGCTGAACACTGAAGCTTTCTTT. This gives the protein CASSQGVRLNTEAFF.